This is a list of T cell receptor beta chains from one sample in a study of T cell repertoires in cytomegalovirus infection. One entry per CDR3 protein results from TCRdb running MiXCR on the reads. The repertoire has 380,000 or so distinct CDR3 sequences, nearly 35% of them found once; the top ten carry roughly 14%. For these TCRs, the target antigens are not known. This specimen was cultured PBMCs, taken from culture after CMV antigen stimulation. These receptors originate from a human donor in good health (CMV status not recorded). Some clones in this sample may be carry-over from other donors' samples. CDR3s include the opening cysteine and the closing phenylalanine or tryptophan. D genes are given only for firm matches. Clone size is not always given. Where it is, it says once, few, many or a class for expanded clones.

D gene,J gene,V gene,clone size,CDR3 protein,CDR3 DNA
TRBD2,TRBJ2-5,TRBV6-2/TRBV6-3,few,CASSYSIAGVDQETQYF,TGTGCCAGCAGTTATTCAATAGCGGGAGTTGATCAAGAGACCCAGTACTTC
.,TRBJ1-2,TRBV19,.,CASRRPGGYTF,TGTGCCAGTAGGAGACCGGGTGGCTACACCTTC
TRBD1,TRBJ1-3,TRBV19,.,CASSRTGTDSGNTIYF,TGTGCCAGTAGTAGGACAGGGACTGACTCTGGAAACACCATATATTTT
.,TRBJ2-7,TRBV7-8,many,CASSTHQGYGNPSSAF,TGTGCCAGCAGCACACACCAGGGTTACGGGAACCCCTCGTCGGCCTTC
TRBD2,TRBJ2-1,TRBV4-3,.,CASSQDWSSGRSNEQFF,TGCGCCAGCAGCCAAGATTGGTCTAGCGGGAGATCAAATGAGCAGTTCTTC
.,TRBJ1-6,TRBV19,.,CATQGGAAGHSPLHF,TGTGCCACCCAGGGCGGCGCAGCGGGACATTCACCCCTCCACTTT
TRBD1,TRBJ2-7,TRBV4-1,.,CASSQHTGTGTTYEQYF,TGCGCCAGCAGCCAACACACCGGGACAGGGACCACCTACGAGCAGTACTTC
.,TRBJ1-2,TRBV7-3,.,CASSLGAFHPNYGYTF,TGTGCCAGCAGCCTCGGGGCGTTTCACCCTAACTATGGCTACACCTTC
.,TRBJ1-3,TRBV7-2,few,CASSLTNRVAGNTIYF,TGTGCCAGCAGCTTGACCAACAGGGTTGCTGGAAACACCATATATTTT
.,TRBJ1-5,TRBV20-1,.,CSAKDQNNQPQHF,TGCAGTGCTAAAGACCAGAACAATCAGCCCCAGCATTTT
.,TRBJ1-5,TRBV4-1,.,CASSQGPSNQPQHF,TGCGCCAGCAGCCAAGGGCCTAGCAATCAGCCCCAGCATTTT
TRBD1,TRBJ1-6,TRBV6-6,.,CASSYDLGQGRNSPLHF,TGTGCCAGCAGTTATGACCTCGGACAGGGGAGGAATTCACCCCTCCACTTT
TRBD1,TRBJ2-5,TRBV11-2,few,CASTRRMDRVSETQYF,TGTGCCAGCACCCGACGAATGGACAGGGTGTCAGAGACCCAGTACTTC
.,TRBJ2-1,TRBV7-2,.,CASSLAANDEQFF,TGTGCCAGCAGCTTAGCTGCTAACGATGAGCAGTTCTTC
.,TRBJ2-1,TRBV6-8,once,CASSTSNEQFF,TGTGCCAGCAGTACATCAAATGAGCAGTTCTTC
.,TRBJ2-1,TRBV4-3,.,CASSVQSPSYNEQFF,TGCGCCAGCAGCGTTCAGTCGCCCTCCTACAATGAGCAGTTCTTC
.,TRBJ2-1,TRBV28,.,CASSRLGDNEQFF,TGTGCCAGCAGCCGACTAGGCGACAATGAGCAGTTCTTC
TRBD2,TRBJ2-7,TRBV7-2,many,CASSLIPTSGRAYEQYF,TGTGCCAGCAGCTTAATCCCGACTAGCGGGAGGGCCTACGAGCAGTACTTC
.,TRBJ2-5,TRBV20-1,many,CSARGSSETQYF,TGCAGTGCTCGCGGATCCAGTGAGACCCAGTACTTC
.,TRBJ1-6,TRBV7-9,few,CASSLEANSPLHF,TGTGCCAGCAGCTTAGAGGCCAATTCACCCCTCCACTTT
.,TRBJ2-1,TRBV3-1,once,CASSQDFRNEQFF,TGTGCCAGCAGCCAAGATTTTCGTAATGAGCAGTTCTTC
.,TRBJ2-1,TRBV24-1,few,CATSDPGQGTMVAGWNNEQFF,TGTGCCACCAGTGACCCCGGACAGGGTACGATGGTAGCGGGATGGAACAATGAGCAGTTCTTC
TRBD1,TRBJ1-5,TRBV12-3/TRBV12-4,many,CASREGQGEKPQHF,TGTGCCAGCAGGGAGGGACAGGGGGAGAAGCCCCAGCATTTT
TRBD2,TRBJ2-1,TRBV12-3/TRBV12-4,.,CASSPGLAGSSYNEQFF,TGTGCCAGCAGTCCCGGACTAGCGGGCAGCTCCTACAATGAGCAGTTCTTC
TRBD2,TRBJ2-3,TRBV30,.,CAWSRRERDTQYF,TGTGCCTGGAGCCGGCGGGAGAGAGATACGCAGTATTTT
.,TRBJ2-1,TRBV20-1,.,CSARERPYNEQFF,TGCAGTGCTAGAGAGCGGCCTTACAATGAGCAGTTCTTC